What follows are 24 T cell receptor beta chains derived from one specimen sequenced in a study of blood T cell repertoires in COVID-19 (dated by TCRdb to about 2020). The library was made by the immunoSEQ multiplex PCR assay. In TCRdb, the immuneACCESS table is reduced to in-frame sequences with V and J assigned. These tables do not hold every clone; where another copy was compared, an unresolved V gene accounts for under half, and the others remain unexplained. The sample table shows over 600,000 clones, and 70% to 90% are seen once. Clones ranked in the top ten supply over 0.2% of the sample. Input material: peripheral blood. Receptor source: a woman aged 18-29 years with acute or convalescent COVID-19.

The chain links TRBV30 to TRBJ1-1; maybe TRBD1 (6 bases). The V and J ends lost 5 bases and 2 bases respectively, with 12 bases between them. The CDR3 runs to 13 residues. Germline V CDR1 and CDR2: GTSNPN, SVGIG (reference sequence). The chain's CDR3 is CAWGGQPNTEAFF. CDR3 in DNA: TGTGCCTGGGGTGGACAGCCCAACACTGAAGCTTTCTTT.

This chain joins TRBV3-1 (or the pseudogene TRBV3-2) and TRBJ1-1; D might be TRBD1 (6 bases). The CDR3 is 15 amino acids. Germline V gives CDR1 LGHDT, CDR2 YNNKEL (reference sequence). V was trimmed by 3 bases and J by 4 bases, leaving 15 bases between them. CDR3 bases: TGTGCCAGCAGCCAGGGGGCGATTACGATCACTGAAGCTTTCTTT. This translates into CASSQGAITITEAFF.

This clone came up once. The CDR3: CASSFPAGEKLFF. The CDR3, as DNA: TGTGCCAGCAGCTTCCCAGCGGGTGAAAAACTGTTTTTT. The V and J genes are TRBV7-9 and TRBJ1-4; D gene ambiguous. The germline CDR1 and CDR2 sequences are SEHNR and FQNEAQ (reference sequence). V dropped 3 bases and J dropped 7 bases, with 9 bases sitting between them. The CDR3 has 13 amino acids. Based on the CDR3 plus reference TRBV7-9 and TRBJ1-4, the full variable domain is DTGVSQNPRHKITKRGQNVTFRCDPISEHNRLYWYRQTLGQGPEFLTYFQNEAQLEKSRLLSDRFSAERPKGSFSTLEIQRTEQGDSAMYLCASSFPAGEKLFFGSGTQLSVL.

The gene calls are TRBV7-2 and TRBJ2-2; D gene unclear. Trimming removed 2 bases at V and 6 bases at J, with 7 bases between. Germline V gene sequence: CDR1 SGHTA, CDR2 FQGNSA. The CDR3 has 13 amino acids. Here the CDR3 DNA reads TGTGCCAGCAGCTTACCCCCCTCCGGGGAGCTGTTTTTT. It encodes CASSLPPSGELFF.

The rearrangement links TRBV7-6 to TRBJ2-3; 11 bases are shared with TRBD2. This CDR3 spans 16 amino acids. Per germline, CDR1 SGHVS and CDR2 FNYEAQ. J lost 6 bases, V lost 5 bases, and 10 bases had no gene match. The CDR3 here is CASSILAGAGPDTQYF. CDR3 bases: TGTGCCAGCAGCATACTAGCGGGGGCCGGTCCTGATACGCAGTATTTT. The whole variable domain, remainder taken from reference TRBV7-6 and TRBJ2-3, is GAGVSQSPRYKVTKRGQDVALRCDPISGHVSLYWYRQALGQGPEFLTYFNYEAQQDKSGLPNDRFSAERPEGSISTLTIQRTEQRDSAMYRCASSILAGAGPDTQYFGPGTRLTVL.

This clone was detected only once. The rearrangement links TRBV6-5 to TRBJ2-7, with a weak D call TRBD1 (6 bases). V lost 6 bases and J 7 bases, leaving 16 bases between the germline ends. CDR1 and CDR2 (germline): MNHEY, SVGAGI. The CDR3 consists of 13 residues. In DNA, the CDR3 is TGTGCCAGCAGCCCCGGACAGTCTCGAGAGCAGTACTTC. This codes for CASSPGQSREQYF.

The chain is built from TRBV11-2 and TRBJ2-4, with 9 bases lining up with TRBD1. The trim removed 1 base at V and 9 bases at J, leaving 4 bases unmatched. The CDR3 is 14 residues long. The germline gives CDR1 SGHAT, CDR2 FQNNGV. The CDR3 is CASSLGGTGSIQYF. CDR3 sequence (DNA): TGTGCCAGCAGCTTAGGGGGGACAGGGTCCATTCAGTACTTC. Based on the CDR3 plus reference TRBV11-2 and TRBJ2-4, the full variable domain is EAGVAQSPRYKIIEKRQSVAFWCNPISGHATLYWYQQILGQGPKLLIQFQNNGVVDDSQLPKDRFSAERLKGVDSTLKIQPAKLEDSAVYLCASSLGGTGSIQYFGAGTRLSVL.

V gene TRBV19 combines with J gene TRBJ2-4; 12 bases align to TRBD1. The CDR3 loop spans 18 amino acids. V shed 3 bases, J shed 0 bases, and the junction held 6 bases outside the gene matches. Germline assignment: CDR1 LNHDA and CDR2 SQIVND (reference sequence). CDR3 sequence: CASSIRDRGRVAKNIQYF. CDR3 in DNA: TGTGCCAGTAGTATCCGGGACAGGGGGCGGGTAGCCAAAAACATTCAGTACTTC.

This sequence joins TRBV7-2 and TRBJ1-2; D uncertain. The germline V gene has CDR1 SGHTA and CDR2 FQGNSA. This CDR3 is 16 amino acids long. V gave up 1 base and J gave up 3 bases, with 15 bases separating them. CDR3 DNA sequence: TGTGCCAGCAGCTTAGTCTCGGGGAATCTTGACTATGGCTACACCTTC. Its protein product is CASSLVSGNLDYGYTF.

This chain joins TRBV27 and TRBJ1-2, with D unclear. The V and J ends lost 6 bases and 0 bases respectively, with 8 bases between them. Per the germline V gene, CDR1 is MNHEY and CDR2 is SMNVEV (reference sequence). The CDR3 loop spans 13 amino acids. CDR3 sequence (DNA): TGTGCCAGCAGCCTGAGAACTAACTATGGCTACACCTTC. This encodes CASSLRTNYGYTF.

CDR3 sequence reads: CASSTGTGSNQPQHF. The CDR3 DNA reads as TGTGCCAGCAGCACAGGGACAGGGTCCAATCAGCCCCAGCATTTT. The chain combines TRBV7-8 with TRBJ1-5; 9 positions agree with TRBD1. V lost 5 bases to trimming and J lost 3 bases; unmatched junction nucleotides: 5. From germline, CDR1 is SGHVS and CDR2 FQNEAQ. The CDR3 runs to 15 residues.

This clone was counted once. CDR3 coding DNA: TGTGCCAGCAGCCAATTCGTAGAAGCTTTCTTT. Amino acids: CASSQFVEAFF. The chain couples TRBV14 to TRBJ1-1, with D hard to call. V was clipped by 2 bases and J by 8 bases, with 6 bases between them. This CDR3 contains 11 residues. CDR1 and CDR2 from the germline V gene are SGHDN and FVKESK.

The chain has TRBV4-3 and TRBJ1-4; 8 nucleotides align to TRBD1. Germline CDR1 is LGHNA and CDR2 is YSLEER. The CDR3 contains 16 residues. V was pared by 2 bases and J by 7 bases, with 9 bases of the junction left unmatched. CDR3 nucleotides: TGCGCCAGCAGCCAAAACACAGGGGGGGCTGGTGAAAAACTGTTTTTT. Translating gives CASSQNTGGAGEKLFF.

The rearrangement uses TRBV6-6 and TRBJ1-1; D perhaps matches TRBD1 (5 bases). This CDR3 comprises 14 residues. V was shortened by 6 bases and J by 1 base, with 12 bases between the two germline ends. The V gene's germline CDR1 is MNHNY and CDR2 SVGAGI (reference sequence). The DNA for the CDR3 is TGTGCCAGCAGATCAGGGAGGCGGAACACTGAAGCTTTCTTT. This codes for CASRSGRRNTEAFF.

The CDR3 DNA reads TGTGCCAGCAGACCAGGGTTCCCGGGCACTGAAGCTTTCTTT. Translation gives CASRPGFPGTEAFF. The gene calls are TRBV6-5 and TRBJ1-1; D may be TRBD1 (5 bases). The CDR3 is 14 residues long. Germline assignment: CDR1 MNHEY and CDR2 SVGAGI. The V end lost 6 bases, the J end lost 4 bases, and 15 bases lay between the germline ends.

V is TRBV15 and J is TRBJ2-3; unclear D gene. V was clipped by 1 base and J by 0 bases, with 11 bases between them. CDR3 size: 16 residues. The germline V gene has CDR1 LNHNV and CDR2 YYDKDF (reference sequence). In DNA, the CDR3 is TGTGCCACCAGCAGAGCGCGGAGTTCTAGCACAGATACGCAGTATTTT. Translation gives CATSRARSSSTDTQYF. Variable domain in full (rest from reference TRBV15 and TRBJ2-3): DAMVIQNPRYQVTQFGKPVTLSCSQTLNHNVMYWYQQKSSQAPKLLFHYYDKDFNNEADTPDNFQSRRPNTSFCFLDIRSPGLGDTAMYLCATSRARSSSTDTQYFGPGTRLTVL.

CDR3 coding DNA: TGTGCCAGCAGCCAAGAACTAGCGATGAACACCGGGGAGCTGTTTTTT. It specifies CASSQELAMNTGELFF. V is TRBV4-2 and J is TRBJ2-2, with 7 bases that match TRBD2. J lost 1 base, V lost 0 bases, and 2 bases had no gene match. This CDR3 region has 16 residues. Germline V gives CDR1 LGHNA, CDR2 YNFKEQ.

The CDR3 loop is CASSIDPDEQYF. For the CDR3, the DNA is TGTGCCAGTAGTATAGATCCAGACGAGCAGTACTTC. The chain couples TRBV19 to TRBJ2-7; D gene ambiguous. Germline CDR1 and CDR2: LNHDA and SQIVND (reference sequence). The V end was cut by 0 bases, the J end by 5 bases, with 5 bases between. CDR3 length: 12 residues.

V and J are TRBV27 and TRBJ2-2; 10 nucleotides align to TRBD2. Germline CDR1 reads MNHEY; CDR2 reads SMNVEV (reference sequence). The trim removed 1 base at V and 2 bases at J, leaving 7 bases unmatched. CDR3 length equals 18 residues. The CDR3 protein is CASSLWASGGPNTGELFF. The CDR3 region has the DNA TGTGCCAGCAGTTTATGGGCTAGCGGGGGCCCAAACACCGGGGAGCTGTTTTTT.

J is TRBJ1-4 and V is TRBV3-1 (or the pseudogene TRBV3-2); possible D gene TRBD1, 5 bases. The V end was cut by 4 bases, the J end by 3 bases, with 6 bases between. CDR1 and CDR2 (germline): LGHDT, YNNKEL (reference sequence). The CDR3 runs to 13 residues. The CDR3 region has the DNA TGTGCCAGCAGCCCGGGGGCTAATGAAAAACTGTTTTTT. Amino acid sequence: CASSPGANEKLFF.

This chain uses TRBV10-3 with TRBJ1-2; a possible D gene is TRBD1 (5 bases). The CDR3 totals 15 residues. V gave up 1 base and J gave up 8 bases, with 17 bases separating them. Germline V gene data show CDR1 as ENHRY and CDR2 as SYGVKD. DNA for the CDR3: TGTGCCATCAGTGAGTTGGAGACAGCCGAACTGGGCTACACCTTC. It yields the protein CAISELETAELGYTF.

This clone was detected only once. The CDR3 protein is CASSGDRGHYTF. The CDR3 DNA reads as TGTGCCAGCAGCGGGGACAGGGGCCACTACACCTTC. The chain has TRBV7-9 and TRBJ1-2, with 10 nucleotides matching TRBD1. This CDR3 has 12 amino acids. Germline values: CDR1 SEHNR, CDR2 FQNEAQ (reference sequence). Trimming cost V 5 bases and J 10 bases; bases outside gene matches: 4.

As DNA, the CDR3 is TGTGCCAGCAGTGCGCAACCCCCCTACGAGCAGTACTTC. It yields the protein CASSAQPPYEQYF. This rearrangement joins TRBV27 to TRBJ2-7; D is unresolved. The germline CDR1 and CDR2 sequences are MNHEY and SMNVEV (reference sequence). CDR3 length: 13 amino acids. V was pared by 5 bases and J by 2 bases, with 10 bases between.

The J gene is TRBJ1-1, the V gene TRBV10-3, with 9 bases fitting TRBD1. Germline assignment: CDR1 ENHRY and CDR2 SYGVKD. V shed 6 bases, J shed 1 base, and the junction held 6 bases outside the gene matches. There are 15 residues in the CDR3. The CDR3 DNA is TGTGCCATCAGGAACAGGGGGCGGAAGAACACTGAAGCTTTCTTT. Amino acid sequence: CAIRNRGRKNTEAFF.